The sequence of this T cell receptor beta chain was determined in a study of blood T cell repertoires in COVID-19. Study processing details: Reference gene primer amplification gave nucleated cell count estimates. Clones were sequenced by immunoSEQ multiplex PCR, and TCRdb holds only the in-frame ones, with some missing. V and J calls and clone size are given by that table; D and trimming were obtained from the DNA. The top ten hold approximately 4.3% of the sample, which has around 300,000 clones, nearly 90% seen once. V lost 4 bases, J lost 3 bases, and 9 bases stayed unmatched. The CDR3 is 15 residues long. Germline assignment: CDR1 SGHKS and CDR2 YYEKEE (reference sequence).

This sequence joins TRBV5-5 and TRBJ1-2; 7 bases are a match to TRBD1. The specimen sequenced was PBMCs or T cells enriched from blood (not recorded which). The TCR originated in a woman under 30 with acute COVID-19. Written as DNA, the CDR3 is TGTGCCAGCAGCCCTGACAGGGCTTGGTACTATGGCTACACCTTC. Translating gives CASSPDRAWYYGYTF.